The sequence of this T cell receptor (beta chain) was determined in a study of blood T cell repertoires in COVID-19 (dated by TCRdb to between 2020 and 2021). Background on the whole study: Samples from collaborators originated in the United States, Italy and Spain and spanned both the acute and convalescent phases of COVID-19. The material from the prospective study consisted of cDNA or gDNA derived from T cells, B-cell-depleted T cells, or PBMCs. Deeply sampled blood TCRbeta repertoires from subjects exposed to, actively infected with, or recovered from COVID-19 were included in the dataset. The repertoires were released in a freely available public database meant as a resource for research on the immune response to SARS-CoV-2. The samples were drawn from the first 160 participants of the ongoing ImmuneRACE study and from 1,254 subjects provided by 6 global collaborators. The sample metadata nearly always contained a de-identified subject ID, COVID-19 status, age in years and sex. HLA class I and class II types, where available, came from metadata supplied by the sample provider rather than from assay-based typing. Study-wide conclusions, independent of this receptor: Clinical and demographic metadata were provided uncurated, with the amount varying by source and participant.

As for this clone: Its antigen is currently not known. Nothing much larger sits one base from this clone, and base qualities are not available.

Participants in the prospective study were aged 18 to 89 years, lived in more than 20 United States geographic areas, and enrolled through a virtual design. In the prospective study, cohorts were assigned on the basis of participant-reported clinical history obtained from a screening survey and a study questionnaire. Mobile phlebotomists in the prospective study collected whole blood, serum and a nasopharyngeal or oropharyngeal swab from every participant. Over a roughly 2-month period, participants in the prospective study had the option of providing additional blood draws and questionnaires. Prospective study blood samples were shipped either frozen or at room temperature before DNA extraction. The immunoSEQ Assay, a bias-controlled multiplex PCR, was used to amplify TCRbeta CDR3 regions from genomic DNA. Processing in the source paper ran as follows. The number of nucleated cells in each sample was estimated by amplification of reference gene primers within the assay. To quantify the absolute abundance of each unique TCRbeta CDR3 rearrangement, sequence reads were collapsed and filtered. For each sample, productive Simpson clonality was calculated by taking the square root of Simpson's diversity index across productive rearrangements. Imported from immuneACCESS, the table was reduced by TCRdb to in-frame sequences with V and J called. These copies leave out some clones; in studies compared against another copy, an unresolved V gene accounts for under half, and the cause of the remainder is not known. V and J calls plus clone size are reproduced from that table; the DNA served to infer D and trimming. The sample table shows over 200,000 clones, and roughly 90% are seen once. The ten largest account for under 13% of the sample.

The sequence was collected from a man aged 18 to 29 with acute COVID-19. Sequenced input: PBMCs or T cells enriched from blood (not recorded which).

The bases read TGTGCCTGGAGCGGAGGGGCTAATGAAAAACTGTTTTTT. The translation is CAWSGGANEKLFF. The rearranged segments are TRBV30 and TRBJ1-4; D gene: possibly TRBD1, on 5 matching bases. Relative to germline, V is 3 bases shorter and J is 3 bases shorter, with 8 bases between their ends. CDR1 and CDR2, per the germline V gene (reference sequence), are GTSNPN and SVGIG. The CDR3 covers 13 residues, taking in both the cysteine and the phenylalanine. Of the read, only the CDR3 DNA is kept; its 39 bases are in frame from base 1. Here the CDR3 is joined to the reference TRBV30 and TRBJ1-4 genes, and the full variable domain is: SQTIHQWPATLVQPVGSPLSLECTVEGTSNPNLYWYRQAAGRGLQLLFYSVGIGQISSEVPQNLSASRPQDRQFILSSKKLLLSDSGFYLCAWSGGANEKLFFGSGTQLSVL.